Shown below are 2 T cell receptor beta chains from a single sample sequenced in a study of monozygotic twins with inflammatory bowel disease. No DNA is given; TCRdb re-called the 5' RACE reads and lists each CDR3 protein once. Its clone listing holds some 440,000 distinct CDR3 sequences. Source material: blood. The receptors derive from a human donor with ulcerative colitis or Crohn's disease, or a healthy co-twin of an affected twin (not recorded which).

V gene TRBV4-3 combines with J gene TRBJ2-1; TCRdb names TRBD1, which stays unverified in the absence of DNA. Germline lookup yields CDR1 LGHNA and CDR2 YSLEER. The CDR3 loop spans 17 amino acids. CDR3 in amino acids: CASSQASLGQGQNEQFF.

The CDR3 protein is CASGLGGLAGEQFF. The chain carries TRBV12-5 and TRBJ2-1; checking the TCRdb D call of TRBD2 is not possible without DNA. CDR3 length: 14 amino acids. Looked up from germline, CDR1 is LGHNT and CDR2 is FRNRAP.